Listed below are T cell receptor beta chains from one sample, sequenced in a study of spatial heterogeneity in lung cancer. TCRdb re-analysed the 5' RACE reads in MiXCR, keeping a single row per CDR3 protein. The sample includes approximately 9,400 distinct CDR3 sequences, 4.5% to 6.5% seen only once; the top ten take approximately 30%. The material was PBMCs, obtained at surgery. The receptors stem from a male donor with early-stage non-small cell lung cancer. The conserved cysteine and the conserved F or W are not part of the CDR3 here. Fields, in order: V gene, clone size, J gene, CDR3 protein. Size values are once, few and many counts, or a class for expanded clones, and some rows have none.

TRBV7-2	-	TRBJ2-2	ASSLALGDTGELF
TRBV20-1	-	TRBJ2-1	SELGSNEQF
TRBV28	-	TRBJ2-7	ASSLGLKEQY
TRBV4-1	medium-sized	TRBJ2-4	ASSQGQGPKSRNIQY
TRBV29-1	medium-sized	TRBJ1-4	SVEDAATNEKLF
TRBV3-1	many	TRBJ1-5	ASSLTVGQPQH
TRBV6-6	many	TRBJ2-2	ASDTGAANTGELF
TRBV15	many	TRBJ2-7	ATSRGSPYEQY
TRBV28	many	TRBJ1-1	ASGIGQANTEAF
TRBV6-2/TRBV6-3	medium-sized	TRBJ2-1	ASSYGFAGDMRNEQF
TRBV25-1	many	TRBJ1-5	ASSADPGANQPQH
TRBV2	few	TRBJ2-3	ASSEAQGTDTQY
TRBV4-3	medium-sized	TRBJ2-7	ASSQDLVGEQY
TRBV3-1	many	TRBJ2-6	ASSQDWASSGANVLT
TRBV29-1	many	TRBJ1-2	SSTTGTNYGYT
TRBV6-5	medium-sized	TRBJ1-4	ASSRLATATNEKLF
TRBV21-1	-	TRBJ2-5	ASGGGAFYRAGETQY
TRBV28	many	TRBJ2-5	ASSSQGQETQY